The rows below give T cell receptor beta chains drawn from one sample of a study of T cell responses to AZD1222 COVID-19 vaccine. Clones were read by immunoSEQ multiplex PCR, and TCRdb kept only the in-frame ones, dropping some. This table has about 110,000 clones, about 90% appearing once. This specimen consisted of peripheral blood, obtained on day 0 of AZD1222 vaccination. Every receptor here comes from an adult in good health. The CDR3 runs from the conserved cysteine through the conserved F or W. The D gene is left open where the match is weak. Size values are once, few and many counts, or a class for expanded clones, and some rows have none.

cdr3_nt | cdr3_aa | j_call | clone_size | v_call | d_call
TGTGCCAGCAGTTCAAAGTGGTCCGAGCAGTACTTC | CASSSKWSEQYF | TRBJ2-7 | - | TRBV27 | -
TGTGCCAGCTCAAAAGGAGGGGGGAACACTGAAGCTTTCTTT | CASSKGGGNTEAFF | TRBJ1-1 | once | TRBV18 | -
TGTGCCAGTTCTTCCGGGACAGCACCTGGAAACACCATATATTTT | CASSSGTAPGNTIYF | TRBJ1-3 | - | TRBV19 | TRBD1
TGTGCCAGCAGCCCGACAGCCTTCCGAGAGACCCAGTACTTC | CASSPTAFRETQYF | TRBJ2-5 | few | TRBV3-1/TRBV3-2 | -
TGTGCCAGCAGCCCAAGGACCACACAGAATTCACCCCTCCACTTT | CASSPRTTQNSPLHF | TRBJ1-6 | - | TRBV7-2 | -
TGTGCCAGCAGCTTAATTGGGCTCCACTATGGCTACACCTTC | CASSLIGLHYGYTF | TRBJ1-2 | - | TRBV5-8 | -
TGTGCCAGCAGTTTAGCGGGAGTAGTTCCTGAGCAGTTCTTC | CASSLAGVVPEQFF | TRBJ2-1 | once | TRBV27 | TRBD2
TGTGCCAGCAGTGAAAACAGGGGATCGGGGGTGTACGAGCAGTACTTC | CASSENRGSGVYEQYF | TRBJ2-7 | - | TRBV2 | -
TGTGCCAGCAGCCAAGTTCGGGCCACGCAAGAGACCCAGTACTTC | CASSQVRATQETQYF | TRBJ2-5 | - | TRBV4-2 | -
TGTGCCAGCAGTTTTATTGGCTACACCTTC | CASSFIGYTF | TRBJ1-2 | - | TRBV6-5 | -
TGTGCCAGCTCACCGCCAAGCACAGATACGCAGTATTTT | CASSPPSTDTQYF | TRBJ2-3 | - | TRBV18 | -
TGTGCCAGCAGCCGAGACCCGAACACTGAAGCTTTCTTT | CASSRDPNTEAFF | TRBJ1-1 | once | TRBV7-3 | -
TGTGCCAGCAGCATCGACAGGGACCCGTACTATGGCTACACCTTC | CASSIDRDPYYGYTF | TRBJ1-2 | - | TRBV7-2 | TRBD1
TGTGCCAGCACCCCCGCAGGATCCTACAATGAGCAGTTCTTC | CASTPAGSYNEQFF | TRBJ2-1 | - | TRBV3-1/TRBV3-2 | -